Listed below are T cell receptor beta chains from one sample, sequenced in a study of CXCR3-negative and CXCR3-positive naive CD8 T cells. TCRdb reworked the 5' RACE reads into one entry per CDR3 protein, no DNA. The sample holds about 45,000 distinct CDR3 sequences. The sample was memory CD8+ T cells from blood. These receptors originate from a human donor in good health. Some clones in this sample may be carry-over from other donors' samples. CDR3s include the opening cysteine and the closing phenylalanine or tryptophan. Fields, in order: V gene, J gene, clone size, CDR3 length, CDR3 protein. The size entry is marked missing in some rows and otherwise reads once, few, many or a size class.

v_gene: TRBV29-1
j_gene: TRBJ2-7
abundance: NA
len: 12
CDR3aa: CSVEDWSREQYF

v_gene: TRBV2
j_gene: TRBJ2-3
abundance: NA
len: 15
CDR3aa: CASRPQTSNTDTQYF

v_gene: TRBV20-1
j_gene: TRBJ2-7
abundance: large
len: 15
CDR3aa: CSASAGDRGLGEQYF

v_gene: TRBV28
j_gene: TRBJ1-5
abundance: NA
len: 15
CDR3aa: CASSWSGNSNQPQHF

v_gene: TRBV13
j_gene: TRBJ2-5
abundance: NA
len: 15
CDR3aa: CASSSSFREQETQYF

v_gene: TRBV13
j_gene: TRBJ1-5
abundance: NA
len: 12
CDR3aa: CASSTGSQPQHF

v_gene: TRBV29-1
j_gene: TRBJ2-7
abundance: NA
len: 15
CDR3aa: CSVPGQGPSSYEQYF

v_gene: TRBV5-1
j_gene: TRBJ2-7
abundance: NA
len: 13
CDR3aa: CASSLGGDYEQYF

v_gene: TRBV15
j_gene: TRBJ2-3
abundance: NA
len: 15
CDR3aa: CATSRPSGGTDTQYF

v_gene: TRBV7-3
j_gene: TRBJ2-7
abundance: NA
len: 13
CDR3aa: CASSSDRTYEQYF

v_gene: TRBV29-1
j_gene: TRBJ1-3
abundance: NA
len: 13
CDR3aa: CSVQGARGNTIYF

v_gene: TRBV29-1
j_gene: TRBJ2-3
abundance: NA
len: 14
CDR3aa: CSVVGAGEGDTQYF

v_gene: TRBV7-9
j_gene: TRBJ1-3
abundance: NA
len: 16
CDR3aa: CASSSSQGSPGNTIYF

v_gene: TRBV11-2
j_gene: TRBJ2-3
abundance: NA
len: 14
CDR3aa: CASSSEGARDTQYF

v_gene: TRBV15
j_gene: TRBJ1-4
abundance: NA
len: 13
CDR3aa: CATSGREVEKLFF

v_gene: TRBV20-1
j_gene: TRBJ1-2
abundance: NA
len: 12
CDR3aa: CSASGGGYGYTF

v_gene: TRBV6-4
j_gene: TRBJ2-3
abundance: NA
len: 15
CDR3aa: CASSRGGHFTDTQYF

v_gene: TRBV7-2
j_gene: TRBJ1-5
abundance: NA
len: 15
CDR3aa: CASSLLGYSNQPQHF

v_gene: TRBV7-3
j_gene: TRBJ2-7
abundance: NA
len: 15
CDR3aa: CASSPRGPSSYEQYF

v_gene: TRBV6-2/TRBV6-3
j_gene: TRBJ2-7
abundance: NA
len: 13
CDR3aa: CASRGTSGSEQYF

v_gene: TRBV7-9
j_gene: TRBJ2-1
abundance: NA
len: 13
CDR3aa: CASSSPGLAGGLF

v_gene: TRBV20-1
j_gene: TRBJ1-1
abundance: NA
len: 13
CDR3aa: CSARDPLATEAFF

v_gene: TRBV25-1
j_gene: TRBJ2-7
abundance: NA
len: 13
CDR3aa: CASSDRGWYEQYF

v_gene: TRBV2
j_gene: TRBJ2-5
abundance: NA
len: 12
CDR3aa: CASGAGEETQYF

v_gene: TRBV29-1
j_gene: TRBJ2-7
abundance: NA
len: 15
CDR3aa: CSVEDPRDGSYEQYF

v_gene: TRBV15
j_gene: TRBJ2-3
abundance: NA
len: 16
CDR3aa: CATSRDLGGGTDTQYF

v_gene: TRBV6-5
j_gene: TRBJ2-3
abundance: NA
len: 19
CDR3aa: CASSYGGLAGDPFGDTQYF

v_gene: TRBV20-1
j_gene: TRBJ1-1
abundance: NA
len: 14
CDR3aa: CSAKGQGAETEAFF

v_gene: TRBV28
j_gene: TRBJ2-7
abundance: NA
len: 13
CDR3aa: CASLLAGDYEQYF

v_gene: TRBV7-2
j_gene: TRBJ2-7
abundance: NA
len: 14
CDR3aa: CASSEAGQGNEQYF

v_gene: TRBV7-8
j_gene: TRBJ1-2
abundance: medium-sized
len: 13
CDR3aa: CASSSISTYGYTF